The sequence of this T cell receptor beta chain was determined in a study of T-cell reconstitution after alpha-beta-depleted transplantation in children. This clonotype showed up just a few times. Its antigen is still unknown. Study-level results: Alpha-beta T cells present about two months after transplant were reported to originate from several hundred expanded graft clones. One year post-transplant, T-cell counts and diversity were largely derived from T cells produced anew. High day-60 TCRbeta diversity in some patients came from surviving recipient T cells and thymic progenitors.

The library targeted TCRbeta and was prepared with unique molecular identifiers. In TCRdb, the PCR reads were re-called with MiXCR into one record per CDR3 protein. The sample has fewer than 550,000 distinct CDR3 sequences, roughly 10% seen once; the top ten hold about 15%. The CDR3 is 13 amino acids. V gave up 1 base and J gave up 4 bases, with 4 bases separating them. CDR1 and CDR2 from the germline V gene are MNHEY and SVGAGI. Sequenced here: PBMCs, mostly from graft donor cells, sampled 180 days after TCRalphabeta/CD19-depleted stem cell transplant. This TCR was recovered from a female patient between 2 and 10 years old who had a stem cell transplant for aplastic anemia, so the T cells may come from the graft donor. The chain couples TRBV6-5 to TRBJ2-2; D is unresolved. CDR3 amino acids: CASSYFITGELFF. The CDR3 region has the DNA TGTGCCAGCAGTTACTTCATCACCGGGGAGCTGTTTTTT.